What follows are 23 T cell receptor beta chains derived from one specimen sequenced in a study of CD8+ T cells in alopecia areata. Sequencing used cDNA as its template, made by extracting RNA and reverse transcribing it. Only in-frame clones appear in the TCRdb table, and some are missing; sequencing was by immunoSEQ multiplex PCR. The sample lists some 110,000 clones, 35% to 40% occurring once. Material: CD4+ T cells sorted from blood. These receptors were taken from a human donor with alopecia areata.

This clone was observed a few times. The rearrangement links TRBV29-1 to TRBJ1-4, with TRBD1 matching 9 bases. The CDR3 loop spans 12 amino acids. Germline V gives CDR1 SQVTM, CDR2 ANQGSEA. J was trimmed by 7 bases and V by 6 bases; bases with no gene match: 3. The CDR3 is CSVSTGGEKLFF. DNA for the CDR3: TGCAGCGTGTCGACAGGGGGTGAAAAACTGTTTTTT.

This sequence joins TRBV2 and TRBJ2-7; 7 nucleotides match TRBD2. The CDR3 length is 14 residues. Germline lookup yields CDR1 SNHLY and CDR2 FYNNEI. Germline trimming cut 7 bases from V and 2 bases from J; bases unmatched to any gene: 8. The CDR3 DNA sequence: TGTGCCAGCAAGCCCGGACTAGGAACCTACGAGCAGTACTTC. Translation gives CASKPGLGTYEQYF.

The gene calls are TRBV28 and TRBJ2-2; D is unresolved. V lost 6 bases, J lost 7 bases, and 9 bases lay in between. The CDR3 spans 12 residues. Germline CDR1 is MDHEN and CDR2 is SYDVKM. The CDR3 nucleotides read TGTGCCAGCAGGATTCGAGGCGGGGAGCTGTTTTTT. Encoded protein: CASRIRGGELFF.

In regard to this clone: At one end the junction does not follow the germline gene, possibly because of a read error. The chain links TRBV2 to TRBJ1-2; D is possibly TRBD1 (5 bases). The CDR3 has 12 residues. Germline V gene data show CDR1 as SNHLY and CDR2 as FYNNEI. The CDR3 coding sequence is TGTGCCAGCAGCGAAGACAGATCTGGCTACACCTTC. This gives the protein CASSEDRSGYTF.

This clone turned up a few times. The V call is TRBV11-3, the J call TRBJ2-7; 7 nucleotides align to TRBD1. V shed 6 bases and J 2 bases; nucleotides not matched to a gene: 10. CDR1 and CDR2 (germline): SGHNT, YENEEA. The length of the CDR3 is 15 residues. The CDR3 nucleotides are TGTGCCAGCAGACCCCTGGGGACAGTCCCCTACGAGCAGTACTTC. Its translation: CASRPLGTVPYEQYF.

V usage is TRBV6-6 and J usage is TRBJ1-1; D not certain. CDR1 is MNHNY, CDR2 SVGAGI, per germline (reference sequence). Trimming left V 0 bases short and J 5 bases short, with 13 bases between. This CDR3 is 15 amino acids long. The CDR3 loop reads CASSYSHNRITEAFF. CDR3 coding DNA: TGTGCCAGCAGTTACTCTCACAACCGAATAACTGAAGCTTTCTTT.

V gene TRBV29-1 combines with J gene TRBJ2-4, with D maybe TRBD2 (5 bases). There are 14 residues in the CDR3. Germline V CDR1 and CDR2: SQVTM, ANQGSEA. V was trimmed by 6 bases and J by 0 bases, leaving 12 bases between them. CDR3 protein: CSVAGKLAKNIQYF. DNA of the CDR3: TGCAGCGTGGCCGGGAAGCTAGCCAAAAACATTCAGTACTTC.

The chain couples TRBV29-1 to TRBJ2-5; TRBD1 matches 8 bases. Germline CDR1 SQVTM, CDR2 ANQGSEA. This CDR3 region has 12 residues. Here the CDR3 reads CSQQGDQETQYF. The CDR3 DNA is TGCAGTCAACAGGGGGACCAAGAGACCCAGTACTTC.

The chain combines TRBV28 with TRBJ2-1; no definite D call. V lost 7 bases and J lost 1, with 11 bases in between. Germline V gene lookup returns CDR1 MDHEN and CDR2 SYDVKM. CDR3 length equals 14 residues. This CDR3 is CASMFGQSYNEQFF. The CDR3 bases are TGTGCCAGCATGTTCGGCCAGTCCTACAATGAGCAGTTCTTC.

This clone was detected only a few times. This sample also contains other DNA sequences that code for the same CDR3. The V gene is TRBV29-1, the J gene TRBJ1-1; 9 bases align to TRBD1. The CDR3 has 13 amino acids. V lost 5 bases to trimming and J lost 1 base; unmatched junction nucleotides: 2. Per germline, CDR1 SQVTM and CDR2 ANQGSEA. The CDR3 nucleotides read TGCAGCGTTTGGGACAGGGCGAACACTGAAGCTTTCTTT. It specifies CSVWDRANTEAFF.

J is TRBJ1-1 and V is TRBV7-2; the D is unclear. V shed 1 base and J shed 0 bases, with 9 bases lying between them. CDR1 and CDR2 from the germline V gene are SGHTA and FQGNSA. There are 15 residues in the CDR3. The CDR3 nucleotides read TGTGCCAGCAGCTTAGTGGCCAGGATGAACACTGAAGCTTTCTTT. Translation: CASSLVARMNTEAFF.

This clone was found a few times. The chain couples TRBV29-1 to TRBJ2-3; no firm D call. There are 12 residues in the CDR3. Trimming removed 5 bases from V and 1 base from J, with 7 bases in between. Germline loops: CDR1 SQVTM, CDR2 ANQGSEA. Here the CDR3 reads CSVLKGTDTQYF. CDR3 DNA: TGCAGCGTTTTGAAGGGCACAGATACGCAGTATTTT.

The genes are TRBV4-2 and TRBJ2-2; 10 nucleotides line up with TRBD2. V was clipped by 2 bases and J by 6 bases; unmatched bases: 6. This CDR3 has 16 residues. Per germline, CDR1 LGHNA and CDR2 YNFKEQ. CDR3 amino acids: CASSQPSGGAAGELFF. In DNA, the CDR3 is TGTGCCAGCAGCCAACCCAGCGGGGGGGCCGCCGGGGAGCTGTTTTTT.

This clone has just a few counts. Here the CDR3 reads CAWRSTTPGEQFF. The CDR3 DNA sequence: TGTGCCTGGCGCTCCACCACGCCGGGTGAGCAGTTCTTC. The chain is built from TRBV30 and TRBJ2-1; the D is unclear. V was pared by 5 bases and J by 9 bases, with 17 bases between. CDR3 size: 13 residues. Per germline, CDR1 GTSNPN and CDR2 SVGIG (reference sequence).

V is TRBV5-6 and J is TRBJ2-1; D is ambiguous. Looked up from germline, CDR1 is SGHDT and CDR2 is YYEEEE. The length of the CDR3 is 15 residues. V shed 2 bases and J shed 1 base, with 10 bases lying between them. In nucleotides, the CDR3 is TGTGCCAGCAGCTTTTTCGCAGGTTCCTACAATGAGCAGTTCTTC. Translating it yields CASSFFAGSYNEQFF.

The chain joins TRBV2 to TRBJ2-1; D remains unclear. Trimming removed 1 base at V and 5 bases at J, with 12 bases between. CDR3 size: 15 residues. Germline values: CDR1 SNHLY, CDR2 FYNNEI. This chain's CDR3 is CASSEGSLGNNEQFF. The CDR3 DNA reads as TGTGCCAGCAGTGAAGGGAGCTTAGGTAACAATGAGCAGTTCTTC.

The gene calls are TRBV30 and TRBJ2-7; D gene uncertain. The CDR3 loop spans 11 amino acids. The V gene's germline CDR1 is GTSNPN and CDR2 SVGIG (reference sequence). Trimming took off 4 bases at V and 6 bases at J, with 10 bases between the two ends. CDR3 nucleotides: TGTGCCTGGAATCACGAGCTCGAGCAGTACTTC. Translating gives CAWNHELEQYF.

The chain joins TRBV7-2 to TRBJ2-1, with unresolved D. The CDR3 loop spans 14 amino acids. Germline-derived CDR1 and CDR2 are SGHTA and FQGNSA. V was shortened by 2 bases and J by 7 bases, with 12 bases between the two germline ends. CDR3 nucleotides: TGTGCCAGCAGCTTAATTTTCTATCAGAATGAGCAGTTCTTC. Translating gives CASSLIFYQNEQFF.

The chain couples TRBV5-1 to TRBJ1-2; D not certain. Trimming took 0 bases from V and 4 from J, leaving 19 bases between them. Germline CDR1 reads SGHRS; CDR2 reads YFSETQ. There are 17 residues in the CDR3. This CDR3 reads CASSLGFIGQAGYGYTF. CDR3 in DNA: TGCGCCAGCAGCTTGGGCTTTATCGGGCAGGCGGGCTATGGCTACACCTTC.

In its sample, this clone was seen a few times. The chain uses TRBV29-1 and TRBJ2-5, with D maybe TRBD2 (6 bases). CDR1 SQVTM and CDR2 ANQGSEA come from the germline V gene. The CDR3 totals 12 residues. V gave up 8 bases and J gave up 5 bases, with 15 bases separating them. The CDR3 loop is CSSRRGWETQYF. In DNA, the CDR3 is TGCAGCTCTCGCCGGGGGTGGGAGACCCAGTACTTC.

This clone was seen a few times. The rearrangement joins TRBV28 to TRBJ1-4, with TRBD1 matching over 7 bases. The germline gives CDR1 MDHEN, CDR2 SYDVKM. This CDR3 contains 14 residues. The trim removed 4 bases at V and 4 bases at J, leaving 3 bases unmatched. The CDR3 loop is CASSSGQLNEKLFF. In DNA, the CDR3 is TGTGCCAGCAGTTCGGGACAGCTTAATGAAAAACTGTTTTTT.

V gene TRBV5-1 combines with J gene TRBJ2-7, with 11 bases matching TRBD1. The V and J ends lost 0 bases and 6 bases, in that order; junction bases with no gene match: 5. The germline V gene encodes CDR1 SGHRS and CDR2 YFSETQ. This CDR3 is built from 15 residues. The CDR3 sequence: CASSLAGTGGIEQYF. The CDR3 DNA reads as TGCGCCAGCAGCTTGGCGGGGACAGGGGGTATCGAGCAGTACTTC.

Turning to this clone: In the same sample, other DNA sequences code for this CDR3. J is TRBJ2-2 and V is TRBV5-1; D may be TRBD1 or TRBD2 (5 bases each). The V and J ends lost 2 bases and 1 base respectively, with 9 bases between them. Germline V gives CDR1 SGHRS, CDR2 YFSETQ. The CDR3 covers 15 residues. Here the CDR3 DNA reads TGCGCCAGCAGCTTAGGGACCCTGAACACCGGGGAGCTGTTTTTT. This codes for CASSLGTLNTGELFF.